What follows is one T cell receptor (beta chain) and its context. This clone was recorded once. It has no known antigen specificity. Nothing much larger sits one base from this clone, and base qualities are not available. This sample is part of a study of blood T cell repertoires in COVID-19 (dated by TCRdb to the early 2020s). In the study overall: Samples covering the acute and convalescent phases of COVID-19 were provided by collaborators in the United States, Italy and Spain. The material from the prospective study consisted of cDNA or gDNA derived from T cells, B-cell-depleted T cells, or PBMCs. Samples came from the ongoing ImmuneRACE study (first 160 participants) plus 1,254 subjects from 6 global collaborators. Where available, HLA class I and class II types were obtained from metadata supplied by the sample provider rather than from assay-based typing. The repertoires were released in a freely available public database intended as a resource for research on the immune response to SARS-CoV-2. Sample metadata almost always included a de-identified subject ID, COVID-19 status, age in years and sex. Deeply sampled blood TCRbeta repertoires from subjects exposed to, actively infected with, or recovered from COVID-19 were included in the dataset.

Participants in the prospective study were enrolled through a virtual design, were aged roughly 18 to 90 years, and lived in approximately 25 United States geographic areas. In the prospective study, participants were assigned to cohorts based on the clinical history participants reported in a screening survey and a study questionnaire. In the prospective study, whole blood, serum and a nasopharyngeal or oropharyngeal swab were collected from each participant by mobile phlebotomists. Over an approximately 2-month period, participants in the prospective study had the option of providing additional blood draws and questionnaires. Prospective study blood samples were shipped either frozen or at room temperature before DNA extraction. TCRbeta CDR3 regions were amplified from genomic DNA by means of the immunoSEQ Assay, a bias-controlled multiplex PCR. The original methods were these. The number of nucleated cells in each sample was estimated from the amplification of reference gene primers within the assay. To quantify the absolute abundance of each unique TCRbeta CDR3 rearrangement, sequence reads were collapsed and filtered. For each sample, productive Simpson clonality was calculated as the square root of Simpson's diversity index over productive rearrangements. TCRdb re-hosts the immuneACCESS table, in-frame sequences only. Its copies lack some clones; in the studies checked, an unresolved V gene accounts for under half of them, and the cause for the rest is not known. Clonal size and the V and J genes are those of that table, whereas D and trimming came from the DNA. In all, the sample holds about 170,000 clones, and around four fifths of those were seen once. About 4% of the sample goes to the ten largest clones.

General study outcomes and caveats: The amount of clinical and demographic metadata varied by source and participant and was provided uncurated.

From the cysteine up to the phenylalanine, the CDR3 has a length of 13 residues. Only CDR3 DNA is held: 39 bases, read in frame from base 1. V and J lose 5 bases and 2 bases, and a span of 7 bases separates them. This TCR was recovered from a woman aged 50 to 60 in a cohort exposed to, infected with or recovered from COVID-19 (not recorded which). What was sequenced was PBMCs or T cells enriched from blood (not recorded which). Rearrangement joined TRBV12-3 or TRBV12-4 to TRBJ1-3; the D segment cannot be called with confidence. The sequence in DNA is TGTGCCAGCAGTACAACACCTGGAAACACCATATATTTT. This codes for CASSTTPGNTIYF.